Below, 22 T cell receptor beta chains from the same sample are listed, as sequenced in a study of blood T cell repertoires in COVID-19. Produced via immunoSEQ multiplex PCR; TCRdb's table is partial and in-frame only. The sample records 200,000 or so clones, 80% to 90% being singletons. Sequencing was done on a sample of PBMCs or T cells enriched from blood (not recorded which). All receptors come from a woman in her 40s with acute COVID-19.

The chain employs TRBV19 and TRBJ1-1; no reliable D call. This CDR3 is built from 15 residues. Germline CDR1 is LNHDA and CDR2 is SQIVND (reference sequence). Trimming took off 5 bases at V and 0 bases at J, with 13 bases between the two ends. CDR3 protein: CASSPRREVNTEAFF. The CDR3 coding sequence is TGTGCCAGTAGTCCCCGGCGAGAGGTGAACACTGAAGCTTTCTTT. The complete variable domain, with remaining parts taken from reference TRBV19 and TRBJ1-1, reads DGGITQSPKYLFRKEGQNVTLSCEQNLNHDAMYWYRQDPGQGLRLIYYSQIVNDFQKGDIAEGYSVSREKKESFPLTVTSAQKNPTAFYLCASSPRREVNTEAFFGQGTRLTVV.

The rearrangement links TRBV13 to TRBJ2-3; a possible D gene is TRBD1 (6 bases). Germline V gene sequence: CDR1 PRHDT, CDR2 FYEKMQ (reference sequence). Trimming stripped 3 bases from V and 1 base from J, with 11 bases between. This CDR3 has 15 residues. The chain's CDR3 is CASSLSRQGTDTQYF. Written as DNA, the CDR3 is TGTGCCAGCAGCTTGAGCAGACAGGGCACAGATACGCAGTATTTT.

This rearrangement joins TRBV28 to TRBJ1-5; TRBD1 is a possible D gene (6 bases). Germline V lookup: CDR1 MDHEN, CDR2 SYDVKM. The CDR3 has 16 residues. V gave up 1 base and J gave up 4 bases, with 14 bases separating them. CDR3 region: CASSLFGAGENQPQHF. CDR3 nucleotide sequence: TGTGCCAGCAGTTTATTTGGGGCAGGGGAAAATCAGCCCCAGCATTTT.

The chain combines TRBV9 with TRBJ2-6; 9 positions agree with TRBD1. Germline CDR1 and CDR2: SGDLS and YYNGEE. Trimming at V came to 4 bases and at J to 3 bases, leaving 14 bases not matched to a gene. This CDR3 comprises 19 residues. This chain's CDR3 is CASSPSLVQGALGANVLTF. The DNA of the CDR3 is TGTGCCAGCAGCCCTAGTCTGGTACAGGGGGCGCTTGGGGCCAACGTCCTGACTTTC.

V gene TRBV2 combines with J gene TRBJ1-1; D ambiguous. Per germline, CDR1 SNHLY and CDR2 FYNNEI. Trimming cost V 7 bases and J 2 bases, with 11 bases left between them. The CDR3 is 13 residues long. The CDR3: CASTGRENTEAFF. The CDR3 bases are TGTGCCAGCACTGGACGGGAAAACACTGAAGCTTTCTTT.

This clone turned up a few times. The chain recombines TRBV11-2 with TRBJ2-7; 9 bases agree with TRBD2. CDR1 is SGHAT, CDR2 FQNNGV, per germline. V was pared by 1 base and J by 7 bases, with 8 bases of the junction left unmatched. There are 15 residues in the CDR3. The CDR3: CASSLVSSGAGEQYF. CDR3 bases: TGTGCCAGCAGCTTAGTTTCTAGCGGGGCAGGGGAGCAGTACTTC.

The V and J genes are TRBV13 and TRBJ2-5; D possibly corresponds to TRBD1 (6 bases). The CDR3 contains 15 residues. The ends were cut back, 3 bases at V and 2 bases at J, with 13 bases in the middle. Per the germline V gene, CDR1 is PRHDT and CDR2 is FYEKMQ (reference sequence). The CDR3 DNA reads TGTGCCAGCAGCTTTCAAGGGGGATTACAAGAGACCCAGTACTTC. Protein product: CASSFQGGLQETQYF.

The rearrangement uses TRBV10-1 and TRBJ1-2; maybe TRBD1 (6 bases). There are 15 residues in the CDR3. V dropped 4 bases and J dropped 0 bases, with 12 bases sitting between them. CDR1 WNHNN and CDR2 SYGVQD come from the germline V gene (reference sequence). This CDR3 is CASSAGGPTNYGYTF. DNA of the CDR3: TGCGCCAGCAGTGCGGGGGGGCCAACTAACTATGGCTACACCTTC.

This clone was found a few times. V is TRBV7-2 and J is TRBJ2-7, with 10 positions matching TRBD2. This CDR3 is built from 17 residues. Germline values: CDR1 SGHTA, CDR2 FQGNSA. V shed 5 bases and J 1 base; nucleotides not matched to a gene: 11. CDR3 sequence: CASSPQASGSLSYEQYF. CDR3 DNA sequence: TGTGCCAGCAGCCCCCAGGCTAGCGGGAGTCTTTCCTACGAGCAGTACTTC.

V gene TRBV4-1 combines with J gene TRBJ2-2; no firm D call. Trimming left V 0 bases short and J 4 bases short, with 12 bases between. This CDR3 is 16 amino acids long. Germline V CDR1 and CDR2: MGHRA, YSYEKL. As DNA, the CDR3 is TGCGCCAGCAGCCAAGATTATGAGCTGCCCACCGGGGAGCTGTTTTTT. Encoded protein: CASSQDYELPTGELFF.

The genes are TRBV9 and TRBJ1-1; D unclear. CDR3 length: 14 amino acids. Germline CDR1 reads SGDLS; CDR2 reads YYNGEE. Trimming took off 4 bases at V and 10 bases at J, with 20 bases between the two ends. Here the CDR3 DNA reads TGTGCCAGCAGCTCTTCCCGTGAGGGAAGCCCAGCTTTCTTT. This encodes CASSSSREGSPAFF.

This chain uses TRBV10-2 with TRBJ2-7; possible D gene TRBD1, 5 bases. Germline V gene lookup returns CDR1 WSHSY and CDR2 SAAADI. The V end was cut by 6 bases, the J end by 5 bases, with 17 bases between. This CDR3 spans 14 amino acids. The CDR3 nucleotides are TGCGCCAGCAGCGAATGGACAACATATCACGAGCAGTACTTC. This translates into CASSEWTTYHEQYF.

J is TRBJ2-5 and V is TRBV4-3, with 11 bases matching TRBD2. This CDR3 comprises 15 residues. The trim removed 4 bases at V and 4 bases at J, leaving 5 bases unmatched. Germline assignment: CDR1 LGHNA and CDR2 YSLEER. The CDR3 region has the DNA TGCGCCAGCAGCCTGAGACTAGCGGGAATAGAGACCCAGTACTTC. Its translation is CASSLRLAGIETQYF.

The chain links TRBV5-1 to TRBJ1-3; D might be TRBD1 (5 bases). The germline V gene encodes CDR1 SGHRS and CDR2 YFSETQ. Trimming removed 0 bases at V and 0 bases at J, with 10 bases between. CDR3 length: 16 residues. The CDR3 DNA follows: TGCGCCAGCAGCTTGGGGGGCGACCGCTCTGGAAACACCATATATTTT. Translation gives CASSLGGDRSGNTIYF. The entire variable domain, with the rest obtained from reference TRBV5-1 and TRBJ1-3, is as follows: KAGVTQTPRYLIKTRGQQVTLSCSPISGHRSVSWYQQTPGQGLQFLFEYFSETQRNKGNFPGRFSGRQFSNSRSEMNVSTLELGDSALYLCASSLGGDRSGNTIYFGEGSWLTVV.

With regard to this clone: Other DNA sequences of this sample code for an identical CDR3. This chain connects TRBV28 to TRBJ1-1, with TRBD1 matching over 9 bases. The CDR3 consists of 14 residues. The J segment lost 2 bases and the V segment lost 3 bases, leaving 1 base of the junction unmatched. Germline V CDR1 and CDR2: MDHEN, SYDVKM. CDR3 in amino acids: CASSLTGGNTEAFF. DNA of the CDR3: TGTGCCAGCAGTTTGACAGGGGGTAACACTGAAGCTTTCTTT. Looking up the rest from reference TRBV28 and TRBJ1-1 gives the full variable domain: DVKVTQSSRYLVKRTGEKVFLECVQDMDHENMFWYRQDPGLGLRLIYFSYDVKMKEKGDIPEGYSVSREKKERFSLILESASTNQTSMYLCASSLTGGNTEAFFGQGTRLTVV.

J is TRBJ2-1 and V is TRBV18; no reliable D call. This CDR3 spans 11 amino acids. V was pared by 3 bases and J by 9 bases, with 6 bases between. Germline values: CDR1 KGHSH, CDR2 LQKENI. This chain's CDR3 is CASSPAGEQFF. The CDR3 DNA follows: TGTGCCAGCTCACCTGCCGGTGAGCAGTTCTTC.

This clone occurred once. As DNA, the CDR3 is TGTGCCAGCAGTTTATCGGGTAGCTCCTACAATGAGCAGTTCTTC. Translation gives CASSLSGSSYNEQFF. The chain has TRBV28 and TRBJ2-1, with D unresolved. The length of the CDR3 is 15 residues. V lost 1 base and J 0 bases, leaving 7 bases between the germline ends. Germline V CDR1 and CDR2: MDHEN, SYDVKM. Variable domain in full (rest from reference TRBV28 and TRBJ2-1): DVKVTQSSRYLVKRTGEKVFLECVQDMDHENMFWYRQDPGLGLRLIYFSYDVKMKEKGDIPEGYSVSREKKERFSLILESASTNQTSMYLCASSLSGSSYNEQFFGPGTRLTVL.

The rearrangement uses TRBV19 and TRBJ2-2; no clear D gene. Germline lookup yields CDR1 LNHDA and CDR2 SQIVND (reference sequence). This CDR3 is built from 13 residues. Trimming pared 7 bases from V and 4 bases from J, leaving 10 bases between. CDR3 sequence: CASNYYPTGELFF. In DNA form, the CDR3 reads TGTGCCAGTAATTACTACCCCACCGGGGAGCTGTTTTTT. Based on the CDR3 plus reference TRBV19 and TRBJ2-2, the full variable domain is DGGITQSPKYLFRKEGQNVTLSCEQNLNHDAMYWYRQDPGQGLRLIYYSQIVNDFQKGDIAEGYSVSREKKESFPLTVTSAQKNPTAFYLCASNYYPTGELFFGEGSRLTVL.

This clone appeared once. This CDR3 reads CASTISGRSTGELFF. DNA of the CDR3: TGTGCCAGCACCATTAGCGGGAGAAGCACCGGGGAGCTGTTTTTT. This chain connects TRBV2 to TRBJ2-2, with 9 bases identical to TRBD2. This CDR3 is 15 amino acids long. CDR1 is SNHLY, CDR2 FYNNEI, per germline. Trimming took 7 bases from V and 4 from J; bases not matched to a gene: 7.

This clone has a single count. The chain employs TRBV18 and TRBJ2-2; 12 bases agree with TRBD1. Germline trimming cut 2 bases from V and 2 bases from J; bases unmatched to any gene: 3. Germline CDR1 KGHSH, CDR2 LQKENI. CDR3 length equals 17 residues. This chain's CDR3 is CASSPLGQGANTGELFF. Here the CDR3 DNA reads TGTGCCAGCTCACCATTGGGACAGGGGGCAAACACCGGGGAGCTGTTTTTT.

The V call is TRBV6-5, the J call TRBJ1-5; D call uncertain. V was cut by 0 bases and J by 1 base, with 4 bases left in between. Germline V lookup: CDR1 MNHEY, CDR2 SVGAGI. The CDR3 runs to 14 residues. Written as DNA, the CDR3 is TGTGCCAGCAGTTACTCGCAGAGCAATCAGCCCCAGCATTTT. This gives the protein CASSYSQSNQPQHF.

This clone has only one observation. Here the CDR3 DNA reads TGTGCCAGCTCACCCATCCAGGGGGGCACAGATACGCAGTATTTT. It yields the protein CASSPIQGGTDTQYF. The genes are TRBV18 and TRBJ2-3, with TRBD1 matching 7 bases. Germline V gene data show CDR1 as KGHSH and CDR2 as LQKENI. The CDR3 loop spans 15 amino acids. Germline trimming cut 3 bases from V and 1 base from J; bases unmatched to any gene: 4.